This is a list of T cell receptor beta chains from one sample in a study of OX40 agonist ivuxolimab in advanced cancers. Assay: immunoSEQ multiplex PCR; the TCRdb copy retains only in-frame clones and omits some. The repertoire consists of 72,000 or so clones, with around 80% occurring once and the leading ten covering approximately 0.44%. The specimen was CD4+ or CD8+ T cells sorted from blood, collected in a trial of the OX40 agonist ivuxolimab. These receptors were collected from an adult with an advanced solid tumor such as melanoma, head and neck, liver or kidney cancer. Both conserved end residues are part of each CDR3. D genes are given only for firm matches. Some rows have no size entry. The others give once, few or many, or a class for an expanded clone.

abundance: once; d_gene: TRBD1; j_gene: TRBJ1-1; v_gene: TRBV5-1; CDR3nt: TGCGCCAGCAGCTTGAGGACAGGGGCCAACACTGAAGCTTTCTTT; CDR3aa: CASSLRTGANTEAFF
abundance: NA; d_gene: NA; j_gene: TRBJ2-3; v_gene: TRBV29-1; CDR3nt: TGCAGCGTTGGTTTGCGTACCACAGATACGCAGTATTTT; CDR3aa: CSVGLRTTDTQYF
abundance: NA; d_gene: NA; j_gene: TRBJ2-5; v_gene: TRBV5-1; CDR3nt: TGCGCCAGCAGCCCCTTTAGGAGCGCGCAAGAGACCCAGTACTTC; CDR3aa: CASSPFRSAQETQYF
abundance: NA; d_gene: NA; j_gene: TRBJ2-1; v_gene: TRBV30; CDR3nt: TGTGCCTGGAGTGAAACTACCTACAATGAGCAGTTCTTC; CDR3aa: CAWSETTYNEQFF
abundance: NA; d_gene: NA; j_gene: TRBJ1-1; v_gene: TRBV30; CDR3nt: TGTGCCTGGAGTGCGGGAGAAGATGAAGCTTTCTTT; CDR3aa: CAWSAGEDEAFF
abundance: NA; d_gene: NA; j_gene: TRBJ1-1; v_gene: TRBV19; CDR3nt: TGTGCCAGTAGTATAGACGGGGCGGTGAACACTGAAGCTTTCTTT; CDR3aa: CASSIDGAVNTEAFF
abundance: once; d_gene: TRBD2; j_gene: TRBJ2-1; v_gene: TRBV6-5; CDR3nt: TGTGCCAGCAGCCGGACTAGCGCTTACAATGAGCAGTTCTTC; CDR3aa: CASSRTSAYNEQFF
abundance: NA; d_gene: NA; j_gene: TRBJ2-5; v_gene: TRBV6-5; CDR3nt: TGTGCCAGCAACTACCTGGGGGGACAAGAGACCCAGTACTTC; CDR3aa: CASNYLGGQETQYF
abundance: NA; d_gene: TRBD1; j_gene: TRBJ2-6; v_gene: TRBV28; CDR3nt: TGTGCCAGCAGTCTGACAGGGCCTGGGGCCAACGTCCTGACTTTC; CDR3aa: CASSLTGPGANVLTF
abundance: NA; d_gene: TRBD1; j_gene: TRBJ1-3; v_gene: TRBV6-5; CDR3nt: TGTGCCAGCAGTAGCCGGACAGGGGGAAACACCATATATTTT; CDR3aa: CASSSRTGGNTIYF
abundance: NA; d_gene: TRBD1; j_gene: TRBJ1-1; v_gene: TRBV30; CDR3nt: TGTGCCTGGAAGGGACAGGGGCTCCGGAACACTGAAGCTTTCTTT; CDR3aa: CAWKGQGLRNTEAFF
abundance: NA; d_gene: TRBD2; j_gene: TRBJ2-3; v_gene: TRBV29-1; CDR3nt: TGCAGCGTTGTCACTAGCGGGAGTGAGGATACGCAGTATTTT; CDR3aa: CSVVTSGSEDTQYF
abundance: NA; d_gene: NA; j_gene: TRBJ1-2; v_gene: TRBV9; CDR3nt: TGTGCCAGCACCGAAACACCGAACTCTTTCTATGGCTACACCTTC; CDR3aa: CASTETPNSFYGYTF
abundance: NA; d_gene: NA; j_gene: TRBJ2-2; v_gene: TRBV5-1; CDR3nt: TGCGCCAGCAGCTTGTTGGTCACCGGGGAGCTGTTTTTT; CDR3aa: CASSLLVTGELFF
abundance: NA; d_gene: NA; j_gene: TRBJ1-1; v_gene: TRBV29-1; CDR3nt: TGCAGCGCCTGGGGACGGGGGGAAACTGAAGCTTTCTTT; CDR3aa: CSAWGRGETEAFF
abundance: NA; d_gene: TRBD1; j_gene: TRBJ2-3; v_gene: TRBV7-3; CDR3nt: TGTGCCAGCAGCACGGACAGGGGGCGGGTAGGAGATACGCAGTATTTT; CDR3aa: CASSTDRGRVGDTQYF
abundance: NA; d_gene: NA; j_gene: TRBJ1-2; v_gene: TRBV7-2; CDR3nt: TGTGCCAGCAGCTTAGGCCTTTTCGACTATGGCTACACCTTC; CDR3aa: CASSLGLFDYGYTF
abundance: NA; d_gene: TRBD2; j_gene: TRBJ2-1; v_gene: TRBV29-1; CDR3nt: TGCAGCGTTGTTCCGGGAGGGTTGAGGAATGAGCAGTTCTTC; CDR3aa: CSVVPGGLRNEQFF
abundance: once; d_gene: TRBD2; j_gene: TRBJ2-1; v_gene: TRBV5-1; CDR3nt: TGCGCCAGCAGTTATCGTTCCCCGGGGCGGGGGAGCTCCTACAATGAGCAGTTCTTC; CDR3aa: CASSYRSPGRGSSYNEQFF
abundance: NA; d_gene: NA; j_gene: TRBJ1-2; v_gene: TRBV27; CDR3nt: TGTGCCAGCAGTTTAGGGGAAGGGTATGGCTACACCTTC; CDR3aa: CASSLGEGYGYTF
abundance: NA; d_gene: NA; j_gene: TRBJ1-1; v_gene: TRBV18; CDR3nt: TGTGCCAGCTCACCAGGAGGTTCAGTGAACACTGAAGCTTTCTTT; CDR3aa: CASSPGGSVNTEAFF
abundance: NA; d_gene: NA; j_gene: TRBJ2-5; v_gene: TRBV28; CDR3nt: TGTGCCAGCAGTTTAAAAGAGACCCAGTACTTC; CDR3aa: CASSLKETQYF
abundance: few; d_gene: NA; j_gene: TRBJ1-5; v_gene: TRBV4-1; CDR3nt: TGCGCCAGCAGCCAAGGGCGCACTGAAGGGTTCGGTGCTCGGGCGCCCCAGCATTTT; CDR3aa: CASSQGRTEGFGARAPQHF
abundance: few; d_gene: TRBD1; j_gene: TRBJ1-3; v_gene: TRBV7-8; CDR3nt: TGTGCCAGCAGCTTATACCCCCCAGGACAGGGGGCCCTCCGGGACACCATATATTTT; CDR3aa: CASSLYPPGQGALRDTIYF
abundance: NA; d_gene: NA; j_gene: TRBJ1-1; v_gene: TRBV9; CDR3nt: TGTGCCAGCAGCGTAGCGAGGGGAGCCACTGAAGCTTTCTTT; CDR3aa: CASSVARGATEAFF
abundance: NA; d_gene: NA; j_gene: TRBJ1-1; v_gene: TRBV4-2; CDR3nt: TGTGCCAGCAGCCCTGGACAGTCTGAAGCTTTCTTT; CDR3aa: CASSPGQSEAFF
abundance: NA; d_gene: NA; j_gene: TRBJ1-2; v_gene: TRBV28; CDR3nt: TGTGCCAGCAGTCCCGGGGGGGGTACTAACTATGGCTACACCTTC; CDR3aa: CASSPGGGTNYGYTF